This T cell receptor (beta chain) was captured by sequencing in a study of T cell responses to AZD1222 COVID-19 vaccine. Overall study findings and caveats: Donors were mostly white British, more females; clonal diversity possibly underestimated. Spike-specific TCR depth and breadth grew after two AZD1222 doses. Spike-wide vaccine-associated CD4 TCRs dominated at 160-218 and 743-854.

To note about this clone: What it binds is unknown.

Per germline, CDR1 SGHRS and CDR2 YFSETQ. Trimming took off 5 bases at V and 0 bases at J, with 11 bases between the two ends. The CDR3 is 14 residues long. Profiled with immunoSEQ multiplex PCR; TCRdb holds only in-frame clones, not every one. Of about 220,000 clones in the sample, about 93% were seen once. This TCR derives from an adult in good health. The sequencing here drew on peripheral blood, taken on day 0 of MenACWY control vaccination. The chain is built from TRBV5-1 and TRBJ1-2; D ambiguous. The CDR3, as DNA: TGCGCCAGCAGGAACGAGGGAGCTAACTATGGCTACACCTTC. Amino acid sequence: CASRNEGANYGYTF.